These 26 T cell receptor beta chains were all obtained from the same sample, sequenced in a study of blood T cell repertoires in COVID-19. Some clones are missing from TCRdb's copy, which holds only in-frame ones; the method was immunoSEQ multiplex PCR. The sample yields about 210,000 clones, 89% seen once. Sample: peripheral blood. All receptors derive from a middle-aged woman with acute or convalescent COVID-19.

V and J are TRBV29-1 and TRBJ1-4; 8 bases fit TRBD1. The CDR3 loop spans 12 amino acids. CDR1 is SQVTM, CDR2 ANQGSEA, per germline. V trimming: 4 bases; J trimming: 5 bases; junction bases outside the gene matches: 0. The CDR3 region is CSVAGGNEKLFF. The CDR3 DNA is TGCAGCGTTGCAGGGGGCAATGAAAAACTGTTTTTT.

This clone was counted only a few times. The chain is built from TRBV25-1 and TRBJ1-1, with TRBD1 as a possible D gene (5 bases). The CDR3 sequence is 13 residues long. The ends were cut back, 7 bases at V and 6 bases at J, with 15 bases in the middle. Germline lookup yields CDR1 MGHDK and CDR2 SYGVNS. The CDR3 DNA reads as TGTGCCAGCACTCAGGGTTCTTTGGCTGAAGCTTTCTTT. It specifies CASTQGSLAEAFF. Full variable domain (remainder filled in from reference TRBV25-1 and TRBJ1-1): EADIYQTPRYLVIGTGKKITLECSQTMGHDKMYWYQQDPGMELHLIHYSYGVNSTEKGDLSSESTVSRIRTEHFPLTLESARPSHTSQYLCASTQGSLAEAFFGQGTRLTVV.

The genes are TRBV20-1 and TRBJ1-1, with TRBD1 matching 9 bases. J lost 3 bases, V lost 3 bases, and 17 bases had no gene match. CDR3 length: 18 amino acids. The V gene's germline CDR1 is DFQATT and CDR2 SNEGSKA (reference sequence). Written as DNA, the CDR3 is TGCAGTGCTAGTGGGACAGGGCAGGATCGGCCGTGGGACACTGAAGCTTTCTTT. Amino acids: CSASGTGQDRPWDTEAFF.

The chain links TRBV27 to TRBJ2-5, with 8 positions matching TRBD2. The germline CDR1 and CDR2 sequences are MNHEY and SMNVEV (reference sequence). This CDR3 spans 14 amino acids. With 5 bases clipped from V and 5 bases from J, the junction kept 7 bases outside the gene matches. CDR3 coding DNA: TGTGCCAGCAGTAGCGGGGGCCCTCTTGAGACCCAGTACTTC. It specifies CASSSGGPLETQYF.

A few counts support this clone. The V and J genes are TRBV7-2 and TRBJ1-4; no firm D call. This CDR3 is 14 amino acids long. Trimming pared 6 bases from V and 0 bases from J, leaving 8 bases between. Germline CDR1 is SGHTA and CDR2 is FQGNSA. CDR3 protein: CASSPVATNEKLFF. Written as DNA, the CDR3 is TGTGCCAGCAGTCCAGTTGCAACTAATGAAAAACTGTTTTTT.

This rearrangement joins TRBV19 to TRBJ1-3; D gene uncertain. The CDR3 is 16 residues long. The V gene's germline CDR1 is LNHDA and CDR2 SQIVND (reference sequence). Trimming removed 5 bases from V and 4 bases from J, with 18 bases in between. CDR3 sequence (DNA): TGTGCCAGTAGTTTTTCCCACAGAACGCTAGGAAACACCATATATTTT. Translating it yields CASSFSHRTLGNTIYF.

The chain couples TRBV5-4 to TRBJ1-1; D unclear. V lost 2 bases and J 6 bases, leaving 11 bases between the germline ends. The CDR3 is made up of 13 amino acids. CDR1 is SGHNT and CDR2 is YYREEE in the germline V gene (reference sequence). The DNA of the CDR3 is TGTGCCAGCAGCTTAGACGGGTCACCTGAAGCTTTCTTT. Translation: CASSLDGSPEAFF.

The genes are TRBV5-4 and TRBJ2-3; 8 positions match TRBD2. V lost 6 bases, J lost 5 bases, and 14 bases stayed unmatched. This CDR3 region has 16 residues. Per the germline V gene, CDR1 is SGHNT and CDR2 is YYREEE (reference sequence). The CDR3 reads CASTLTSGGHRDTQYF. The CDR3 region has the DNA TGTGCCAGCACTCTAACCTCGGGGGGGCATAGAGATACGCAGTATTTT.

A word on this clone: One end of the junction fails to match germline, which may point to a read error. The chain links TRBV2 to TRBJ2-5; 9 bases fit TRBD2. Germline assignment: CDR1 SNHLY and CDR2 FYNNEI. The CDR3 is 16 amino acids. This CDR3 is CASSVAQTSGQETQYF. CDR3 DNA: TGTGCAAGCAGTGTCGCCCAGACTAGCGGCCAAGAGACCCAGTACTTC. Full variable domain (rest looked up from reference TRBV2 and TRBJ2-5): EPEVTQTPSHQVTQMGQEVILRCVPISNHLYFYWYRQILGQKVEFLVSFYNNEISEKSEIFDDQFSVERPDGSNFTLKIRSTKLEDSAMYFCASSVAQTSGQETQYFGPGTRLLVL.

The V gene is TRBV5-1, the J gene TRBJ1-2; D perhaps matches TRBD1 (6 bases). This CDR3 contains 14 residues. Trimming took off 3 bases at V and 6 bases at J, with 15 bases between the two ends. CDR1 and CDR2 (germline): SGHRS, YFSETQ. CDR3 nucleotides: TGCGCCAGCAGCTCCTATGACAGGAACGATGGCTACACCTTC. Translation: CASSSYDRNDGYTF.

This sequence joins TRBV9 and TRBJ1-3; D gene ambiguous. There are 17 residues in the CDR3. Germline V gives CDR1 SGDLS, CDR2 YYNGEE. V lost 4 bases, J lost 0 bases, and 17 bases lay in between. The CDR3 reads CASSPFPASLSGNTIYF. For the CDR3, the DNA is TGTGCCAGCAGCCCCTTCCCCGCGAGCCTCTCTGGAAACACCATATATTTT.

This sequence joins TRBV5-5 and TRBJ1-2; TRBD1 matches at 7 bases. The CDR3 runs 13 residues. CDR1 and CDR2 (germline): SGHKS, YYEKEE (reference sequence). V trimming: 4 bases; J trimming: 6 bases; junction bases outside the gene matches: 6. The CDR3 DNA follows: TGTGCCAGCAGCCTCGAGACAGGGCATGGCTACACCTTC. Protein product: CASSLETGHGYTF.

The rearrangement links TRBV29-1 to TRBJ1-1; 7 bases agree with TRBD1. The germline V gene encodes CDR1 SQVTM and CDR2 ANQGSEA. The CDR3 has 15 amino acids. After removal of 3 bases from V and 0 bases from J, the junction contained 7 bases not matched to a gene. Written as DNA, the CDR3 is TGCAGCGTTGAGGCTATAGGGACAGTGAACACTGAAGCTTTCTTT. Protein product: CSVEAIGTVNTEAFF. The full variable domain, with the rest looked up from reference TRBV29-1 and TRBJ1-1, is SAVISQKPSRDICQRGTSLTIQCQVDSQVTMMFWYRQQPGQSLTLIATANQGSEATYESGFVIDKFPISRPNLTFSTLTVSNMSPEDSSIYLCSVEAIGTVNTEAFFGQGTRLTVV.

This chain links TRBV20-1 with TRBJ1-2; D not certain. The CDR3 is 11 residues long. V was clipped by 0 bases and J by 8 bases, with 7 bases between them. The germline V gene has CDR1 DFQATT and CDR2 SNEGSKA (reference sequence). The CDR3 loop reads CSAREGSGYTF. Here the CDR3 DNA reads TGCAGTGCTAGAGAGGGTAGCGGCTACACCTTC.

CDR3 in amino acids: CASRRSADTQYF. The CDR3 DNA follows: TGTGCCAGCCGAAGAAGTGCGGATACGCAGTATTTT. This sequence joins TRBV6-1 and TRBJ2-3; D is undetermined. The germline V gene has CDR1 MNHNS and CDR2 SASEGT. V was cut by 8 bases and J by 6 bases, with 12 bases left in between. CDR3 length: 12 residues.

This chain joins TRBV6-6 and TRBJ1-6, with 9 bases aligning to TRBD1. CDR1 and CDR2 from the germline V gene are MNHNY and SVGAGI (reference sequence). The V segment lost 6 bases and the J segment 11 bases; nucleotides outside the gene matches: 11. The CDR3 length is 15 residues. The CDR3 DNA follows: TGTGCCAGCAGCCCGGGACAGGGAAATGGGCCACCCCTCCACTTT. Translated, it gives CASSPGQGNGPPLHF.

This clone was picked up one time. The rearrangement links TRBV10-3 to TRBJ1-1, with a weak D call TRBD1 (6 bases). V lost 4 bases to trimming and J lost 1 base, with 10 bases between them. The CDR3 has 14 amino acids. Germline V gene sequence: CDR1 ENHRY, CDR2 SYGVKD. CDR3: CAISVGAANTEAFF. CDR3 coding DNA: TGTGCCATCAGTGTGGGGGCGGCGAACACTGAAGCTTTCTTT.

The CDR3 loop reads CASSFSPNTEAFF. The DNA of the CDR3 is TGTGCCAGCAGCTTCTCCCCGAACACTGAAGCTTTCTTT. V is TRBV7-7 and J is TRBJ1-1; D gene unclear. The ends were cut back, 3 bases at V and 1 base at J, with 6 bases in the middle. CDR1 is SSHAT, CDR2 FNYEAQ, per germline (reference sequence). This CDR3 region has 13 residues. The entire variable domain, with the rest obtained from reference TRBV7-7 and TRBJ1-1, is as follows: GAGVSQSPRYKVTKRGQDVTLRCDPISSHATLYWYQQALGQGPEFLTYFNYEAQPDKSGLPSDRFSAERPEGSISTLTIQRTEQRDSAMYRCASSFSPNTEAFFGQGTRLTVV.

This rearrangement joins TRBV10-3 to TRBJ1-1, with a weak D call TRBD1 (5 bases). The length of the CDR3 is 17 residues. Germline V lookup: CDR1 ENHRY, CDR2 SYGVKD. Deletions cut 2 bases from V and 3 bases from J, with 19 bases between. As DNA, the CDR3 is TGTGCCATCAGTGAGAAAGGGGCCTATACCCATCACACTGAAGCTTTCTTT. Amino acids: CAISEKGAYTHHTEAFF.

This clone was detected only a few times. J is TRBJ2-2 and V is TRBV7-7; no definite D call. CDR1 SSHAT and CDR2 FNYEAQ come from the germline V gene (reference sequence). CDR3 length: 16 residues. V lost 1 base and J lost 1, with 10 bases in between. The chain's CDR3 is CASSLGRLLNTGELFF. The CDR3 DNA reads as TGTGCCAGCAGCTTAGGTCGGTTACTGAACACCGGGGAGCTGTTTTTT.

V is TRBV9 and J is TRBJ1-1; D is unresolved. This CDR3 is 12 amino acids long. Germline V lookup: CDR1 SGDLS, CDR2 YYNGEE. The V and J ends lost 3 bases and 6 bases respectively, with 9 bases between them. CDR3 coding DNA: TGTGCCAGCAGCGACGGGAAGTCTGAAGCTTTCTTT. It specifies CASSDGKSEAFF.

This clone was recorded once. The genes are TRBV7-9 and TRBJ2-7; 8 bases match TRBD1. Trimming took 5 bases from V and 9 from J; bases not matched to a gene: 15. The V gene's germline CDR1 is SEHNR and CDR2 FQNEAQ (reference sequence). The CDR3 loop spans 15 amino acids. In nucleotides, the CDR3 is TGTGCCAGCAGCCCTCGGTCAGGGGGCTTTTTGGGGCAGTACGTC. Translation: CASSPRSGGFLGQYV.

The J gene is TRBJ2-7, the V gene TRBV7-2; D possibly corresponds to TRBD1 (6 bases). CDR1 is SGHTA and CDR2 is FQGNSA in the germline V gene. V was clipped by 1 base and J by 3 bases, with 13 bases between them. The CDR3 loop spans 15 amino acids. The CDR3: CASSLVSGAFYEQYV. CDR3 DNA: TGTGCCAGCAGCTTAGTTTCAGGGGCTTTCTACGAGCAGTACGTC.

The rearrangement uses TRBV2 and TRBJ1-1; no firm D call. Germline V gene lookup returns CDR1 SNHLY and CDR2 FYNNEI. This CDR3 has 14 residues. Between the trimmed V and J ends, which lost 9 bases and 5 bases, there was a span of 19 bases. The CDR3 spells CASKQEIPKTEAFF. CDR3 DNA: TGTGCCAGTAAGCAGGAAATACCGAAGACTGAAGCTTTCTTT.

This chain connects TRBV5-1 to TRBJ1-2; the D gene is possibly TRBD1 (5 bases). The CDR3 consists of 15 residues. Trimming removed 3 bases at V and 4 bases at J, with 16 bases between. CDR1 SGHRS and CDR2 YFSETQ come from the germline V gene. CDR3 DNA: TGCGCCAGCAGCTCCTCCCCACAGGATCCCTATGGCTACACCTTC. Translating gives CASSSSPQDPYGYTF. Based on the CDR3 plus reference TRBV5-1 and TRBJ1-2, the full variable domain is KAGVTQTPRYLIKTRGQQVTLSCSPISGHRSVSWYQQTPGQGLQFLFEYFSETQRNKGNFPGRFSGRQFSNSRSEMNVSTLELGDSALYLCASSSSPQDPYGYTFGSGTRLTVV.

The chain couples TRBV12-5 to TRBJ1-5, with D possibly TRBD1 on 5 matching bases. The V gene's germline CDR1 is LGHNT and CDR2 FRNRAP. There are 16 residues in the CDR3. Trimming cost V 2 bases and J 2 bases, with 13 bases left between them. CDR3 protein: CASGLKGEAGNQPQHF. DNA of the CDR3: TGTGCTAGTGGTTTGAAAGGGGAGGCGGGCAATCAGCCCCAGCATTTT.